This T cell receptor beta chain was captured by sequencing in a study of blood T cell repertoires in COVID-19. Whole-study context: Samples representing acute and convalescent COVID-19 were sourced from the United States, Italy and Spain.

The assay was immunoSEQ multiplex PCR, and TCRdb's table has in-frame clones only and misses some. The sample carries about 200,000 clones, around 80% recorded once. The germline V gene has CDR1 SGHDT and CDR2 YYEEEE. The CDR3 sequence is 16 residues long. V was clipped by 5 bases and J by 7 bases; unmatched bases: 13. The sequence came from a woman aged 70-85 years with acute or convalescent COVID-19. Specimen: peripheral blood. The genes are TRBV5-6 and TRBJ1-4, with 8 bases fitting TRBD1. CDR3 sequence: CASSTSGTGTVEKLFF. Written as DNA, the CDR3 is TGTGCCAGCAGTACCTCCGGGACAGGTACCGTTGAAAAACTGTTTTTT.